Each of the 25 T cell receptor beta chains below was sequenced from the same sample in a study of T cell repertoires in cytomegalovirus infection. MiXCR, applied by TCRdb to the reads, yields one record per CDR3 protein. This table holds 250,000 to 300,000 distinct CDR3 sequences, approximately 15% found once. The sample consisted of PBMCs. These receptors were collected from a human donor in good health (CMV status not recorded). Some clones in this sample may be carry-over from other donors' samples.

The chain links TRBV4-3 to TRBJ2-1; 7 bases are a match to TRBD2. The V and J ends lost 1 base and 14 bases, in that order; junction bases with no gene match: 11. This CDR3 is 14 amino acids long. Germline V gene sequence: CDR1 LGHNA, CDR2 YSLEER. The CDR3 protein is CASSQVGGRGKEFF. The CDR3 DNA reads TGCGCCAGCAGCCAAGTAGGCGGGAGAGGAAAGGAGTTCTTC.

This clonotype was observed a few times. A much more abundant neighbour one base away suggests this may be a read error. The genes are TRBV7-2 and TRBJ2-1; 10 positions match TRBD2. The length of the CDR3 is 14 residues. CDR1 is SGHTA and CDR2 is FQGNSA in the germline V gene. Trimming at V came to 7 bases and at J to 4 bases, leaving 4 bases not matched to a gene. CDR3: CASKTSGIYNEQFF. The CDR3 DNA reads as TGTGCCAGCAAAACTAGCGGGATTTACAATGAGCAGTTCTTC.

This clonotype was counted between two and nine times. The chain is built from TRBV27 and TRBJ2-5, with D possibly matching TRBD1 (6 bases). V was shortened by 5 bases and J by 0 bases, with 13 bases between the two germline ends. The CDR3 loop spans 15 amino acids. Germline V CDR1 and CDR2: MNHEY, SMNVEV (reference sequence). The CDR3 spells CASSPTGPYQETQYF. CDR3 bases: TGTGCCAGCAGTCCGACAGGACCGTACCAAGAGACCCAGTACTTC.

In nucleotides, the CDR3 is TGTGCCAGCAGCTTGGAGTCGGGGAGCTCCTACAATGAGCAGTTCTTC. As protein: CASSLESGSSYNEQFF. The genes are TRBV5-6 and TRBJ2-1; TRBD2 might be the D (5 bases). Trimming pared 0 bases from V and 0 bases from J, leaving 10 bases between. Germline CDR1 SGHDT, CDR2 YYEEEE. This CDR3 has 16 residues.

V gene TRBV13 combines with J gene TRBJ2-2; D remains unclear. Germline CDR1 is PRHDT and CDR2 is FYEKMQ (reference sequence). The CDR3 is 15 amino acids. The V and J ends lost 1 base and 5 bases respectively, with 11 bases between them. CDR3 DNA: TGTGCCAGCAGCTTAGAGGGTGTGGTGACCGGGGAGCTGTTTTTT. It yields the protein CASSLEGVVTGELFF. Complete variable domain (other parts from reference TRBV13 and TRBJ2-2): AAGVIQSPRHLIKEKRETATLKCYPIPRHDTVYWYQQGPGQDPQFLISFYEKMQSDKGSIPDRFSAQQFSDYHSELNMSSLELGDSALYFCASSLEGVVTGELFFGEGSRLTVL.

This clonotype turned up a few times. V is TRBV5-1 and J is TRBJ1-6; the D is unclear. From germline, CDR1 is SGHRS and CDR2 YFSETQ. The CDR3 has 14 amino acids. Trimming cost V 4 bases and J 7 bases, with 12 bases left between them. CDR3 sequence: CASSGGEWNSPLHF. CDR3 bases: TGCGCCAGCAGCGGCGGAGAGTGGAATTCACCCCTCCACTTT. Full variable domain (missing parts from reference TRBV5-1 and TRBJ1-6): KAGVTQTPRYLIKTRGQQVTLSCSPISGHRSVSWYQQTPGQGLQFLFEYFSETQRNKGNFPGRFSGRQFSNSRSEMNVSTLELGDSALYLCASSGGEWNSPLHFGNGTRLTVT.

This clonotype was counted many times. The chain links TRBV7-2 to TRBJ2-5; D gene ambiguous. CDR1 and CDR2 (germline): SGHTA, FQGNSA. The V end lost 4 bases, the J end lost 14 bases, and 20 bases lay between the germline ends. The CDR3 is 13 residues long. CDR3 sequence (DNA): TGTGCCAGCAGCTCCCCCGGACGGGCCCCGGACTACTTC. Protein sequence: CASSSPGRAPDYF.

This chain links TRBV29-1 with TRBJ2-2; D may be TRBD2 (6 bases). The CDR3 has 15 residues. Trimming cost V 6 bases and J 1 base, with 15 bases left between them. The germline V gene encodes CDR1 SQVTM and CDR2 ANQGSEA. Here the CDR3 reads CSVRVAGMNTGELFF. The CDR3 DNA sequence: TGCAGCGTCCGAGTCGCGGGGATGAACACCGGGGAGCTGTTTTTT.

Many counts were recorded for this clonotype. The V and J genes are TRBV28 and TRBJ1-2; the D gene is possibly TRBD1 (5 bases). CDR1 is MDHEN and CDR2 is SYDVKM in the germline V gene. CDR3 length: 13 residues. The V end lost 7 bases, the J end lost 8 bases, and 17 bases lay between the germline ends. CDR3 in DNA: TGTGCCAGCACCCAGGGAGGGGCGCGAGGCTACACCTTC. Residues: CASTQGGARGYTF.

This chain connects TRBV29-1 to TRBJ2-3, with TRBD2 matching 7 bases. The germline V gene has CDR1 SQVTM and CDR2 ANQGSEA. V dropped 7 bases and J dropped 6; count of bases not matched to a gene: 10. The CDR3 totals 13 residues. The CDR3 here is CSAGDYDGDTQYF. In DNA, the CDR3 is TGCAGCGCGGGGGACTACGATGGGGATACGCAGTATTTT.

The sample holds many counts of this clonotype. V gene TRBV6-5 combines with J gene TRBJ1-4; TRBD1 might be the D (6 bases). V was pared by 6 bases and J by 7 bases, with 21 bases between. The CDR3 spans 16 residues. Germline V CDR1 and CDR2: MNHEY, SVGAGI. This chain's CDR3 is CASSRRARAGAEKLFF. CDR3 bases: TGTGCCAGCAGCCGACGGGCACGTGCAGGGGCTGAAAAACTGTTTTTT.

The chain joins TRBV6-4 to TRBJ2-3, with 7 bases identical to TRBD1. Trimming cost V 6 bases and J 2 bases; bases outside gene matches: 5. The CDR3 consists of 14 residues. Germline V gene sequence: CDR1 MRHNA, CDR2 SNTAGT. The CDR3, as DNA: TGTGCCAGCAGAAGACAGGGCCCCACAGATACGCAGTATTTT. Amino acid sequence: CASRRQGPTDTQYF.

The sample holds many counts of this clonotype. The chain has TRBV6-2 or TRBV6-3 and TRBJ2-7; 11 nucleotides match TRBD1. Germline-derived CDR1 and CDR2 are MNHEY and SVGEGT. This CDR3 comprises 14 residues. V was clipped by 5 bases and J by 4 bases; unmatched bases: 4. CDR3 coding DNA: TGTGCCAGCAGTGCCGGGACAGGGGGATACGAGCAGTACTTC. This translates into CASSAGTGGYEQYF.

There are many counts of this clonotype. The CDR3 region has the DNA TGTGCCAGCAGTTACACGGGACAAAGCAATGAGCAGTTCTTC. It translates to CASSYTGQSNEQFF. The chain is built from TRBV6-2 or TRBV6-3 and TRBJ2-1; D is perhaps TRBD1 (6 bases). This CDR3 spans 14 amino acids. Germline CDR1 and CDR2: MNHEY and SVGEGT. V lost 2 bases, J lost 6 bases, and 11 bases lay in between.

This clonotype appeared many times. J is TRBJ2-7 and V is TRBV7-2; 8 bases are a match to TRBD2. CDR3 length equals 15 residues. V was pared by 4 bases and J by 2 bases, with 7 bases of the junction left unmatched. Germline V lookup: CDR1 SGHTA, CDR2 FQGNSA. Here the CDR3 reads CASSSVAGNTYEQYF. Here the CDR3 DNA reads TGTGCCAGCAGCTCGGTAGCGGGAAACACCTACGAGCAGTACTTC.

The genes are TRBV6-2 or TRBV6-3 and TRBJ2-2, with TRBD2 identical over 10 bases. CDR1 is MNHEY and CDR2 is SVGEGT in the germline V gene. The length of the CDR3 is 19 residues. Losses at the gene ends were 2 bases for V and 4 bases for J; bases not matched to a gene: 13. The CDR3, as DNA: TGTGCCAGCAGTTACCGGATCGGCAAGACTAGCGGGTTCACCGGGGAGCTGTTTTTT. It translates to CASSYRIGKTSGFTGELFF.

The chain is built from TRBV5-1 and TRBJ2-2; D possibly corresponds to TRBD1 (5 bases). The length of the CDR3 is 15 residues. The germline V and J ends were trimmed by 0 bases and 5 bases, with 11 bases remaining between them. CDR1 SGHRS and CDR2 YFSETQ come from the germline V gene. As DNA, the CDR3 is TGCGCCAGCAGCTTGGACAGGCTGGGGACCGGGGAGCTGTTTTTT. Amino acid sequence: CASSLDRLGTGELFF. The full variable domain, its missing parts supplied by reference TRBV5-1 and TRBJ2-2, is KAGVTQTPRYLIKTRGQQVTLSCSPISGHRSVSWYQQTPGQGLQFLFEYFSETQRNKGNFPGRFSGRQFSNSRSEMNVSTLELGDSALYLCASSLDRLGTGELFFGEGSRLTVL.

This clonotype was recorded at least ten times. The chain has TRBV7-2 and TRBJ2-7; 10 bases match TRBD1. Germline V gives CDR1 SGHTA, CDR2 FQGNSA. After removal of 5 bases from V and 3 bases from J, the junction contained 4 bases not matched to a gene. There are 14 residues in the CDR3. The CDR3 coding sequence is TGTGCCAGCAGCGTCGGGACAGGGGTCTACGAGCAGTACTTC. As protein: CASSVGTGVYEQYF.

This clonotype was observed a few times. The chain employs TRBV2 and TRBJ2-7; TRBD2 aligns across 7 bases. Germline trimming cut 6 bases from V and 7 bases from J; bases unmatched to any gene: 18. Germline CDR1 and CDR2: SNHLY and FYNNEI. This CDR3 contains 16 residues. CDR3: CASSPGDYSGSGEQYF. For the CDR3, the DNA is TGTGCCAGCAGCCCGGGGGACTATTCGGGGTCGGGTGAGCAGTACTTC.

This clonotype was detected only a few times. The V and J genes are TRBV2 and TRBJ2-7, with D unclear. Germline CDR1 SNHLY, CDR2 FYNNEI. The CDR3 consists of 15 residues. Trimming removed 1 base from V and 6 bases from J, with 16 bases in between. The CDR3 spells CASSEVGLQWREQYF. The CDR3 DNA reads as TGTGCCAGCAGTGAAGTCGGGTTACAGTGGCGCGAGCAGTACTTC. Using reference TRBV2 and TRBJ2-7 for the parts outside the CDR3, the full variable domain is EPEVTQTPSHQVTQMGQEVILRCVPISNHLYFYWYRQILGQKVEFLVSFYNNEISEKSEIFDDQFSVERPDGSNFTLKIRSTKLEDSAMYFCASSEVGLQWREQYFGPGTRLTVT.

The sample holds many counts of this clonotype. The V and J genes are TRBV11-2 and TRBJ1-1; no clear D gene. The ends were cut back, 1 base at V and 4 bases at J, with 10 bases in the middle. The CDR3 sequence is 14 residues long. Per germline, CDR1 SGHAT and CDR2 FQNNGV. CDR3 DNA sequence: TGTGCCAGCAGCTTAGCCGTCGGCGGCACTGAAGCTTTCTTT. Translating gives CASSLAVGGTEAFF.

In its sample, this clonotype was seen many times. This chain's CDR3 is CASRPRTGSKGTEAFF. The CDR3 coding sequence is TGTGCCAGCAGACCCAGGACAGGGTCAAAAGGTACTGAAGCTTTCTTT. The chain recombines TRBV2 with TRBJ1-1; 8 nucleotides match TRBD1. The V gene end was trimmed by 6 bases and the J gene end by 5 bases; junction bases not matched to a gene: 14. Germline CDR1 is SNHLY and CDR2 is FYNNEI. The CDR3 runs to 16 residues.

A word on this clonotype: This may arise from a read error, as a much more abundant clone is one base away. The V and J genes are TRBV6-4 and TRBJ2-1, with D unresolved. In germline, CDR1 is MRHNA, CDR2 SNTAGT. CDR3 length: 13 amino acids. The CDR3 is CASSDSTNNEQCF. For the CDR3, the DNA is TGTGCCAGCAGTGACTCTACAAACAATGAGCAGTGCTTC.

In its sample, this clonotype was seen a few times. This chain connects TRBV19 to TRBJ1-5; no firm D call. V lost 6 bases, J lost 0 bases, and 9 bases lay in between. From germline, CDR1 is LNHDA and CDR2 SQIVND (reference sequence). CDR3 length: 14 residues. The CDR3 loop reads CASRKQYSNQPQHF. DNA of the CDR3: TGTGCCAGTAGAAAACAGTATAGCAATCAGCCCCAGCATTTT.

This rearrangement joins TRBV20-1 to TRBJ1-1, with TRBD1 as a possible D gene (5 bases). CDR1 DFQATT and CDR2 SNEGSKA come from the germline V gene (reference sequence). The CDR3 sequence is 16 residues long. Deletions cut 0 bases from V and 5 bases from J, with 19 bases between. This CDR3 reads CSARDLTGHRGTEAFF. The CDR3 nucleotides read TGCAGTGCTAGAGATCTTACCGGACACCGGGGGACTGAAGCTTTCTTT.